These 9 T cell receptor beta chains originate from one sample sequenced in a study of T cells in women clearing cervical HPV infection. The assay was immunoSEQ multiplex PCR, and TCRdb's table has in-frame clones only and misses some. The table lists around 16,000 clones, with roughly a tenth in the top ten. The sequencing input was blood buffy coat. These receptors all come from a woman aged 18-70 years with a cervical HPV16 infection that either progressed to CIN3+ or cleared (not recorded which).

This clone is medium-sized by frequency. Read coverage stops 3 residues before the CDR3 terminus; the germline J gene supplies the remainder. The V gene is TRBV7-1, the J gene TRBJ2-3; 10 nucleotides match TRBD2. TRBV7-1 is filed as an ORF, its function uncertain. The CDR3 spans 20 residues. V lost 2 bases to trimming and J lost 1 base; unmatched junction nucleotides: 15. The CDR3 is CASSSREYSGRLRRTDTQYF. CDR3 bases read: TGTGCCAGCAGCTCAAGGGAGTATAGCGGGAGGCTTCGTCGCACAGATACG.

In regard to this clone: With the read ending 3 residues before the CDR3 end, the germline J gene is used to fill in that end. This sample also contains other DNA sequences that code for the same CDR3. This chain uses TRBV19 with TRBJ1-3; tentatively, D is TRBD1 (6 bases). Germline-derived CDR1 and CDR2 are LNHDA and SQIVND (reference sequence). This CDR3 is built from 16 residues. Trimming removed 3 bases at V and 0 bases at J, with 12 bases between. CDR3 DNA, as far as it was read: TGTGCCAGTAGTATCCAGAAAGGGGGCTCTGGAAACACC. Translating gives CASSIQKGGSGNT. The CDR3, in full, reads CASSIQKGGSGNTIYF.

A word on this clone: The observed sequence ends 3 residues before the CDR3 terminus, with the missing tail filled in from the germline J gene. The chain is built from TRBV10-1 and TRBJ2-1; no definite D call. The V end was cut by 4 bases, the J end by 7 bases, with 23 bases between. Germline assignment: CDR1 WNHNN and CDR2 SYGVQD (reference sequence). The CDR3 is made up of 17 amino acids. CDR3 residues: CASSGLGLPVVSNEQFF. The sequenced CDR3 bases are TGCGCCAGCAGTGGGTTAGGGCTCCCCGTAGTGTCGAATGAG.

CDR3 protein: CASSSFSYEQYF. Incomplete CDR3 DNA: TGTGCCAGCAGTTCCTTTTCCTACGAG. V gene TRBV12-3 or TRBV12-4 combines with J gene TRBJ2-7; the D is unclear. Sequencing ends 3 residues short of the CDR3 end; the germline J gene provides the rest. V was shortened by 4 bases and J by 1 base, with 5 bases between the two germline ends. CDR3 length equals 12 residues.

Worth noting for this clone: With the read ending 3 residues before the CDR3 end, the germline J gene is used to fill in that end. The V and J genes are TRBV18 and TRBJ2-3; D uncertain. CDR1 KGHSH and CDR2 LQKENI come from the germline V gene. The CDR3 is made up of 13 amino acids. This CDR3 reads CASSPDREQPQYF. Partial CDR3 DNA: TGTGCCAGCTCACCCGATAGAGAACAGCCG.

About this clone itself: Read data end 3 residues before the CDR3 end; the end is taken from the germline J gene. The chain carries TRBV11-2 and TRBJ1-1; D gene unclear. The CDR3 sequence is 10 residues long. Germline V gene data show CDR1 as SGHAT and CDR2 as FQNNGV. This chain's CDR3 is CASSRPEAFF. The CDR3 bases that were read are TGTGCCAGCAGCCGTCCCGAA.

Comment on this clone: The CDR3 extends 3 residues past the end of the read, so its final part is completed from the germline J gene. V is TRBV18 and J is TRBJ2-1, with D perhaps matching TRBD1 (5 bases). Trimming shortened V by 3 bases and J by 5 bases, and 8 bases separated the two germline ends. The CDR3 has 13 residues. Germline CDR1 is KGHSH and CDR2 is LQKENI. Incomplete CDR3 DNA: TGTGCCAGCTCACCGACAGTCCACAATGAG. As protein: CASSPTVHNE. In full, the CDR3 is CASSPTVHNEQFF.

About this clone itself: The observed sequence ends 3 residues before the CDR3 terminus, with the missing tail filled in from the germline J gene. The chain employs TRBV18 and TRBJ1-1; D ambiguous. Germline-derived CDR1 and CDR2 are KGHSH and LQKENI. The V end lost 0 bases, the J end lost 3 bases, and 11 bases lay between the germline ends. This CDR3 spans 15 amino acids. The CDR3 sequence: CASSPPIGEHTEAFF. CDR3 DNA (partial): TGTGCCAGCTCACCACCGATCGGGGAGCACACTGAA.

Remarks on this clone: The CDR3 end is not reached by the read, which stops 3 residues before it; the germline J gene fills it in. V gene TRBV28 combines with J gene TRBJ2-2; possible D gene TRBD2, 6 bases. Germline-derived CDR1 and CDR2 are MDHEN and SYDVKM. V dropped 3 bases and J dropped 3 bases, with 11 bases sitting between them. The CDR3 has 15 amino acids. CDR3 DNA, as far as it was read: TGTGCCAGCAGTTTGGGGGGTGGGGACACCGGGGAG. It yields the protein CASSLGGGDTGE. The complete CDR3 sequence is CASSLGGGDTGELFF. The whole variable domain, remainder taken from reference TRBV28 and TRBJ2-2, is DVKVTQSSRYLVKRTGEKVFLECVQDMDHENMFWYRQDPGLGLRLIYFSYDVKMKEKGDIPEGYSVSREKKERFSLILESASTNQTSMYLCASSLGGGDTGELFFGEGSRLTVL.